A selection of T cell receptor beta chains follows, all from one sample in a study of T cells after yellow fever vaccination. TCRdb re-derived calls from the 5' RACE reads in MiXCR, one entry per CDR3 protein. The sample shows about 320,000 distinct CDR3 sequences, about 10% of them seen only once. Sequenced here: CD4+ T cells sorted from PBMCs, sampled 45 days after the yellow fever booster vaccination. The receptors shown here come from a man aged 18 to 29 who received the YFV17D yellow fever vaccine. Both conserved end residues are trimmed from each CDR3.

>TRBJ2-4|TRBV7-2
ASSSGQVDTIQY
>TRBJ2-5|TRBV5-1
ASSLTPGQGAETQY
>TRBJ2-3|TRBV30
ASGGQDTQY
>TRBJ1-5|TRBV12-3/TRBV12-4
ASSLKDGNQPQH
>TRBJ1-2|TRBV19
ASTRDRETYGYT
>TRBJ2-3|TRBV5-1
ASSLGTSGGASVDTQY
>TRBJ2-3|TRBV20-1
SAIPGTGSTDTQY
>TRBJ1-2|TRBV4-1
ASSQVTVGRQNYGYT
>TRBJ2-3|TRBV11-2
ASRDRTDTQY
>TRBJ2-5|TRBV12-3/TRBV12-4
ASSLGGRGLKETQY
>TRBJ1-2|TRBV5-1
ASSLEGQIYGYT
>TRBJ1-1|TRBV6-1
ASIRGTGGNTEAF
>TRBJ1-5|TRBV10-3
AISDQPGSNQPQH
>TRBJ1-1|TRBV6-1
ASSEAQNTEAF
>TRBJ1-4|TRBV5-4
ASSRTGVNEKLF
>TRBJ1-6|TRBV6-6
ASSYPRQGGILYNSPLH
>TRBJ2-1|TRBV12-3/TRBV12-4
ASSPVTSGDDEQF
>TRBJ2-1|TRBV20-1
SASEGQIQF
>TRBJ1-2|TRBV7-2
ASSLAREYGYT
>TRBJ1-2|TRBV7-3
ASSLDGTGLVSYGYT
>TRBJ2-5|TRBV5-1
ASSNIVSLEETQY
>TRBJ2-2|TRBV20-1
SARIRGGPGELF